This T cell receptor beta chain stems from a study of T cells in Graves' hyperthyroidism and ophthalmopathy. Broader study findings: A model of 13 V-J features distinguished ophthalmopathy from stable hyperthyroidism.

Graves' hyperthyroidism is called stable when ophthalmopathy does not progress within 18 months. Subjects aged 18 to 65 presented with newly diagnosed hyperthyroidism of less than 2 months' duration. Losses at the gene ends were 4 bases for V and 6 bases for J; bases not matched to a gene: 12. Germline CDR1 ENHRY, CDR2 SYGVKD. The length of the CDR3 is 17 residues. Amplification of TCR beta CDR3 regions used RNA as the template. HTBI primers were used for first-round RT-PCR of the TCR CDR3. Each CDR3 protein gets one entry after TCRdb re-called the multiplex PCR reads with MiXCR. The data hold about 420,000 distinct CDR3 sequences, with approximately 14% observed a single time. The sample holds many counts of this clonotype. Its cognate antigen is unknown.

The V gene is TRBV10-3, the J gene TRBJ2-1; 10 bases are a match to TRBD1. The TCR was taken from a young woman with Graves' hyperthyroidism. The sequenced sample was blood. The CDR3 region has the DNA TGTGCCATCAGTGCGGGGACAGGGGTACGGTTCGGCAATGAGCAGTTCTTC. This translates into CAISAGTGVRFGNEQFF.